The rows below give T cell receptor beta chains drawn from one sample of a study of T cell changes during pregnancy in multiple sclerosis. Libraries were prepared by immunoSEQ multiplex PCR; TCRdb keeps only in-frame clonotypes and omits some of them. The data hold fewer than 85,000 clones, with around 93% observed a single time. Sequenced material: peripheral blood, taken in the second trimester of pregnancy. The receptors come from a female donor with multiple sclerosis, enrolled in a pregnancy study. CDR3s include the opening cysteine and the closing phenylalanine or tryptophan. D genes are given only for firm matches. Clone sizes are given selectively: once, few, many, or a class where the clone is expanded.

TRBV7-9	-	TRBD1	TRBJ2-7	TGTGCCAGCAGCTCCCCCCCGACAGGGACGGAATACGAGCAGTACTTC	CASSSPPTGTEYEQYF
TRBV7-3	-	TRBD1	TRBJ2-3	TGTGCCAGCAGCACCGACAGGGGATCGGGCACAGATACGCAGTATTTT	CASSTDRGSGTDTQYF
TRBV6-1	-	-	TRBJ2-2	TGTGCCAGCAGTGTGCGGCCCGGGGGGGAGCTGTTTTTT	CASSVRPGGELFF
TRBV6-6	-	-	TRBJ2-7	TGTGCCAGCAGTTACCCTCCGGGAACATTAGACGAGCAGTACTTC	CASSYPPGTLDEQYF
TRBV6-5	-	-	TRBJ2-3	TGTGCCAGCAGTCCGACTGGATTTAGCACAGATACGCAGTATTTT	CASSPTGFSTDTQYF
TRBV7-9	-	TRBD1	TRBJ1-6	TGTGCCAGCAGCTTAACAGGGGGCTCCTATAATTCACCCCTCCACTTT	CASSLTGGSYNSPLHF
TRBV9	-	-	TRBJ1-2	TGTGCCAGCAGCGTAGATCTGGTAGCTAACTATGGCTACACCTTC	CASSVDLVANYGYTF
TRBV7-9	-	-	TRBJ2-4	TGTGCCAGCAGCTTAATCCCCTTTGGACAGAGGGTCGAAAACATTCAGTACTTC	CASSLIPFGQRVENIQYF
TRBV4-2	-	-	TRBJ2-5	TGTGCCAGCAGCCAAGGTCGCCTTTCCAGCGTCCTCCAAGAGACCCAGTACTTC	CASSQGRLSSVLQETQYF
TRBV7-9	-	-	TRBJ2-3	TGTGCCAGCAGCTTAGTGATAGCGGCTAGCACAGATACGCAGTATTTT	CASSLVIAASTDTQYF
TRBV9	-	-	TRBJ2-7	TGTGCCAGCAGCCCGGGTGGGTACGAGCAGTACTTC	CASSPGGYEQYF
TRBV11-1	once	-	TRBJ1-6	TGTGCCAGCAGCGGAGACGACTCACCCCTCCACTTT	CASSGDDSPLHF
TRBV7-6	-	TRBD2	TRBJ2-1	TGTGCCAGCAGCTTAGGTCTTTATCCGGGGGGGCGTAATGAGCAGTTCTTC	CASSLGLYPGGRNEQFF
TRBV7-9	-	TRBD2	TRBJ2-3	TGTGCCAGCAGCCATAGCGGGAGCACAGATACGCAGTATTTT	CASSHSGSTDTQYF
TRBV7-9	-	-	TRBJ1-1	TGTGCCAGCAGTGACGAGAGACAGTACCCTAACACTGAAGCTTTCTTT	CASSDERQYPNTEAFF
TRBV2	-	TRBD1	TRBJ1-4	TGTGCCAGCAGTTTCACCGGGACAGGGTCCTATGAAAAACTGTTTTTT	CASSFTGTGSYEKLFF
TRBV27	-	-	TRBJ1-5	TGTGCCAGCAGTTTACTGGGGGGGGATTATAGCAATCAGCCCCAGCATTTT	CASSLLGGDYSNQPQHF
TRBV7-9	-	TRBD1	TRBJ1-2	TGTGCCAGCAGCGCTGACAGGGATGGCTACACCTTC	CASSADRDGYTF
TRBV6-1	once	TRBD1	TRBJ2-7	TGTGCCAGCAGTGAAGGGGGGACAGCAACCTACGAGCAGTACTTC	CASSEGGTATYEQYF
TRBV30	-	TRBD1	TRBJ1-3	TGTGCCTGGTCCGGGACAGGGAGTAACACCATATATTTT	CAWSGTGSNTIYF
TRBV19	-	-	TRBJ2-5	TGTGCCAGTAGTCGCAGGATTCAAGAGACCCAGTACTTC	CASSRRIQETQYF
TRBV6-1	once	-	TRBJ2-7	TGTGCCAGCAGTGAAGTTACGATGGGGGGGCTTGGAACCTACGAGCAGTACTTC	CASSEVTMGGLGTYEQYF
TRBV4-2	once	TRBD1	TRBJ1-4	TGTGCCAGCAGCCACTGGACAGGGAATGAAAAACTGTTTTTT	CASSHWTGNEKLFF
TRBV7-3	-	-	TRBJ2-5	TGTGCCAGCAGCCCCCACGAGGGTTTCGAGACCCAGTACTTC	CASSPHEGFETQYF
TRBV6-1	-	TRBD1	TRBJ2-5	TGTGCCAGCAGTGAACCCAGGGGGCCCGGAGTGGAGACCCAGTACTTC	CASSEPRGPGVETQYF
TRBV2	-	-	TRBJ1-5	TGTGCCAGCAGTGGGCCCCGGGACTGGGTCCGTCAGCCCCAGCATTTT	CASSGPRDWVRQPQHF
TRBV13	once	-	TRBJ2-3	TGTGCCAGCAGCTCCGGAGGCGCCAGCACAGATACGCAGTATTTT	CASSSGGASTDTQYF
TRBV27	once	-	TRBJ1-5	TGTGCCAGCAGTTTATCGACTGGCGAAGATCAGCCCCAGCATTTT	CASSLSTGEDQPQHF